The entry below describes one T cell receptor (beta chain). The sample comes from a study of blood T cell repertoires in COVID-19. For the study at large: Acute and convalescent COVID-19 specimens originated in the United States, Italy and Spain.

After removal of 9 bases from V and 1 base from J, the junction contained 4 bases not matched to a gene. The CDR3 is 13 amino acids. Germline values: CDR1 SGHAT, CDR2 FQNNGV. In the original analysis: Nucleated cell counts were estimated from reference gene primer amplification. The protocol was immunoSEQ multiplex PCR, while the TCRdb copy is restricted to in-frame clones and leaves out a portion. The D gene and trimming were derived from the DNA, and the V and J assignments and clone size from that table. The sample holds around 81,000 clones, approximately 82% seen once. The TCR originated in a human donor in a cohort sampled during active COVID-19. The sample consisted of peripheral blood. V gene TRBV11-2 combines with J gene TRBJ1-2; 8 bases line up with TRBD1. CDR3 in DNA: TGTGCCAGTTCAACAGGGGGTAACTATGGCTACACCTTC. Translation gives CASSTGGNYGYTF.